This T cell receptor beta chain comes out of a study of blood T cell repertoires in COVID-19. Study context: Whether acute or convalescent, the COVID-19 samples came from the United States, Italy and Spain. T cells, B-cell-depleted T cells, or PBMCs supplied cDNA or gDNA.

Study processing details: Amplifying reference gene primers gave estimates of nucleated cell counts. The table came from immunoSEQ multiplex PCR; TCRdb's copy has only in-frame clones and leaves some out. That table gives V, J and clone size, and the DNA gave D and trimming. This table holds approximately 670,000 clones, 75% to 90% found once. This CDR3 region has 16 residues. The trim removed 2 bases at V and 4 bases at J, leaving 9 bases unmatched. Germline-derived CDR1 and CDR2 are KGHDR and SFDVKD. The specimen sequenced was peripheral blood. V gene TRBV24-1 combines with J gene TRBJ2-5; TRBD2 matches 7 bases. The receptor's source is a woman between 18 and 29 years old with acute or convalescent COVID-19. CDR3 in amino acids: CATSDWGGAIGETQYF. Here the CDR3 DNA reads TGTGCCACCAGTGATTGGGGAGGGGCCATCGGAGAGACCCAGTACTTC.